The sequence of this TCR beta chain was determined in a study of shared T cell receptors in the human thymus. Assay: immunoSEQ multiplex PCR; the TCRdb copy retains only in-frame clones and omits some. The repertoire holds about 730,000 clones, with approximately 85% as singletons. From germline, CDR1 is SGHRS and CDR2 YFSETQ. V shed 0 bases and J 4 bases; nucleotides not matched to a gene: 3. CDR3 length: 14 residues. The data were also submitted as part of a second study, on human thymus T cells. From that study: Healthy Finnish infants undergoing corrective surgery for congenital heart defects were the donors. The thymus tissue came from resections taken during corrective heart surgery. Thymic and blood repertoires showed apparently biased V and J gene usage.

Material for sequencing was thymocytes. The receptor was derived from a girl under two years old with a congenital heart defect. This chain joins TRBV5-1 and TRBJ1-2, with 7 bases that match TRBD1. In DNA, the CDR3 is TGCGCCAGCAGCTTGGGACAGGGTTTCTATGGCTACACCTTC. Protein sequence: CASSLGQGFYGYTF.